These 30 T cell receptor beta chains originate from one sample sequenced in a study of blood T cell repertoires in COVID-19. Only in-frame clones appear in the TCRdb table, and some are missing; sequencing was by immunoSEQ multiplex PCR. The sample lists 250,000 to 350,000 clones; under 90% were seen once. The source material was PBMCs or T cells enriched from blood (not recorded which). All receptors come from a woman between 45 and 60 years old who had been exposed to COVID-19.

This sequence joins TRBV5-6 and TRBJ1-1; no clear D gene. Germline loops: CDR1 SGHDT, CDR2 YYEEEE. Trimming took off 5 bases at V and 1 base at J, with 6 bases between the two ends. This CDR3 comprises 12 residues. This CDR3 reads CASSHQNTEAFF. The CDR3, as DNA: TGTGCCAGCAGTCATCAGAACACTGAAGCTTTCTTT.

The CDR3: CASINRDRLIEQYF. CDR3 nucleotides: TGTGCCAGTATAAACCGGGACAGGCTCATCGAGCAGTACTTC. The chain is built from TRBV28 and TRBJ2-7; 8 positions agree with TRBD1. V dropped 9 bases and J dropped 6; count of bases not matched to a gene: 13. Germline V gene lookup returns CDR1 MDHEN and CDR2 SYDVKM. This CDR3 comprises 14 residues.

This clone was seen a single time. CDR3 sequence reads: CASSQIRAGSFGDEKLFF. In DNA, the CDR3 is TGTGCCAGCAGCCAAATCCGGGCCGGGAGCTTCGGGGATGAAAAACTGTTTTTT. The rearrangement joins TRBV11-2 to TRBJ1-4, with unresolved D. The germline CDR1 and CDR2 sequences are SGHAT and FQNNGV. The CDR3 is 18 amino acids. Trimming left V 5 bases short and J 6 bases short, with 25 bases between.

V gene TRBV7-9 combines with J gene TRBJ2-1; D is perhaps TRBD1 (5 bases). V lost 1 base and J 3 bases, leaving 10 bases between the germline ends. Germline-derived CDR1 and CDR2 are SEHNR and FQNEAQ (reference sequence). This CDR3 spans 15 amino acids. CDR3 protein: CASSLVSGNYNEQFF. The CDR3 DNA follows: TGTGCCAGCAGCTTAGTATCAGGGAACTACAATGAGCAGTTCTTC.

V is TRBV7-9 and J is TRBJ2-2; 9 positions agree with TRBD1. CDR3 length: 16 residues. From germline, CDR1 is SEHNR and CDR2 FQNEAQ (reference sequence). After removal of 2 bases from V and 3 bases from J, the junction contained 4 bases not matched to a gene. The CDR3 reads CASSLLGQGYTGELFF. The CDR3 bases are TGTGCCAGCAGCTTATTGGGACAGGGATACACCGGGGAGCTGTTTTTT.

The rearrangement joins TRBV4-1 to TRBJ2-3; 7 bases map to TRBD2. From germline, CDR1 is MGHRA and CDR2 YSYEKL. The trim removed 0 bases at V and 7 bases at J, leaving 16 bases unmatched. The CDR3 is made up of 18 amino acids. CDR3 sequence (DNA): TGCGCCAGCAGCCAAGATATTCACACGGGGGGTTATGCAAATACGCAGTATTTT. Amino acids: CASSQDIHTGGYANTQYF.

The chain recombines TRBV2 with TRBJ2-7, with TRBD2 matching 11 bases. The CDR3 runs to 17 residues. V dropped 2 bases and J dropped 2; count of bases not matched to a gene: 8. The germline V gene has CDR1 SNHLY and CDR2 FYNNEI. The CDR3: CASSEQASGGQTYEQYF. The DNA of the CDR3 is TGTGCCAGCAGTGAACAGGCTAGCGGGGGGCAAACCTACGAGCAGTACTTC.

This clone has just one count. The V gene is TRBV23-1, the J gene TRBJ1-1; D remains unclear. TRBV23-1 is marked as an open reading frame, function uncertain. Trimming left V 0 bases short and J 7 bases short, with 15 bases between. The CDR3 is 15 amino acids. CDR3 sequence (DNA): TGCGCCAGCAGTCAATCCAGCCGGAGACCTAGTGAAGCTTTCTTT. Protein sequence: CASSQSSRRPSEAFF.

V and J are TRBV2 and TRBJ2-4; tentative D call: TRBD1 (6 bases). CDR3 length: 17 residues. Germline V gives CDR1 SNHLY, CDR2 FYNNEI. Trimming removed 5 bases at V and 7 bases at J, with 24 bases between. The DNA of the CDR3 is TGTGCCAGCAGTCCGGGCGGGCTCCAACTCCAGGGGAACATTCAGTACTTC. Translating it yields CASSPGGLQLQGNIQYF.

This clone came up a few times. Within the sample, other DNA sequences also encode this same CDR3. The CDR3 here is CASRGTGSSYEQYF. Written as DNA, the CDR3 is TGTGCCAGCAGGGGGACAGGGAGCTCCTACGAGCAGTACTTC. The rearrangement uses TRBV28 and TRBJ2-7; 9 nucleotides match TRBD1. Per the germline V gene, CDR1 is MDHEN and CDR2 is SYDVKM. There are 14 residues in the CDR3. V shed 6 bases and J 0 bases; nucleotides not matched to a gene: 3.

V gene TRBV10-3 combines with J gene TRBJ2-6; 7 bases fit TRBD1. Looked up from germline, CDR1 is ENHRY and CDR2 is SYGVKD. This CDR3 comprises 17 residues. Trimming took 3 bases from V and 0 from J; bases not matched to a gene: 5. DNA for the CDR3: TGTGCCATCAGTGAAGGACAGGCGAACTCTGGGGCCAACGTCCTGACTTTC. Its protein product is CAISEGQANSGANVLTF.

The J gene is TRBJ1-2, the V gene TRBV28; D remains unclear. Germline V gene data show CDR1 as MDHEN and CDR2 as SYDVKM. V lost 3 bases to trimming and J lost 13 bases, with 15 bases between them. This CDR3 is built from 12 residues. Here the CDR3 reads CASSFGQPHTTF. The CDR3, as DNA: TGTGCCAGCAGTTTTGGGCAGCCTCATACCACCTTC.

The DNA for the CDR3 is TGTGCCAGCAGCTTAGCCGGGGGGGCCCCTAATGAGCAGTTCTTC. The encoded protein is CASSLAGGAPNEQFF. The rearrangement links TRBV7-8 to TRBJ2-1; 8 bases align to TRBD2. Germline assignment: CDR1 SGHVS and CDR2 FQNEAQ. J gave up 7 bases and V 0 bases, and 5 bases lay outside the gene matches. The CDR3 length is 15 residues.

The genes are TRBV15 and TRBJ2-1; TRBD2 aligns across 9 bases. The germline V gene encodes CDR1 LNHNV and CDR2 YYDKDF (reference sequence). Unmatched junction bases numbered 11, after V lost 5 bases and J lost 3 bases. The CDR3 length is 17 residues. The chain's CDR3 is CATSPPPASGVYNEQFF. The DNA for the CDR3 is TGTGCCACCAGCCCCCCGCCGGCTAGCGGGGTCTACAATGAGCAGTTCTTC.

This chain connects TRBV5-4 to TRBJ2-6, with 12 bases fitting TRBD1. Per the germline V gene, CDR1 is SGHNT and CDR2 is YYREEE (reference sequence). Losses at the gene ends were 0 bases for V and 2 bases for J; bases not matched to a gene: 3. This CDR3 comprises 18 residues. Here the CDR3 DNA reads TGTGCCAGCAGCTTGGTTGGGACAGGGGGCGCTGGGGCCAACGTCCTGACTTTC. It yields the protein CASSLVGTGGAGANVLTF.

The chain uses TRBV18 and TRBJ1-2; D is undetermined. Trimming pared 3 bases from V and 4 bases from J, leaving 9 bases between. This CDR3 region has 13 residues. CDR1 and CDR2 from the germline V gene are KGHSH and LQKENI. CDR3 region: CASSPSQPYGYTF. CDR3 DNA: TGTGCCAGCTCACCTTCACAGCCCTATGGCTACACCTTC.

This chain connects TRBV5-1 to TRBJ2-3; no clear D gene. Per the germline V gene, CDR1 is SGHRS and CDR2 is YFSETQ. This CDR3 contains 13 residues. Deletions cut 0 bases from V and 5 bases from J, with 7 bases between. The CDR3 sequence: CASSLAFIDTQYF. CDR3 DNA sequence: TGCGCCAGCAGCTTGGCTTTTATAGATACGCAGTATTTT.

This chain connects TRBV28 to TRBJ1-1; 7 bases align to TRBD1. CDR1 MDHEN and CDR2 SYDVKM come from the germline V gene. V gave up 3 bases and J gave up 1 base; unmatched junction bases: 5. CDR3 size: 15 residues. The CDR3 protein is CASSFHRQGNTEAFF. CDR3 coding DNA: TGTGCCAGCAGTTTCCACCGACAGGGGAACACTGAAGCTTTCTTT.

The CDR3 DNA follows: TGTGCCAGCAGACAGGGTTGGGGGGAGCTGTTTTTT. Translated: CASRQGWGELFF. This sequence joins TRBV28 and TRBJ2-2, with a tentative D call TRBD1 (6 bases). The CDR3 totals 12 residues. Looked up from germline, CDR1 is MDHEN and CDR2 is SYDVKM. The V gene lost 6 bases and the J gene lost 8 bases, with 10 bases spanning the gap.

The V gene is TRBV5-4, the J gene TRBJ2-3; 12 bases match TRBD2. J gave up 5 bases and V 4 bases, and 14 bases lay outside the gene matches. The CDR3 is 18 residues long. The germline gives CDR1 SGHNT, CDR2 YYREEE (reference sequence). The CDR3 coding sequence is TGTGCCAGCAGCCCCCGGCTAGCGGGGGGGCCAGGTTTAGATACGCAGTATTTT. It codes for CASSPRLAGGPGLDTQYF.

The table lists this clone with a few counts. The V call is TRBV12-3 or TRBV12-4, the J call TRBJ2-1; TRBD1 matches 8 bases. The CDR3 totals 12 residues. The V gene end was trimmed by 4 bases and the J gene end by 7 bases; junction bases not matched to a gene: 0. CDR3 protein: CASSWTGNEQFF. Here the CDR3 DNA reads TGTGCCAGCAGTTGGACAGGGAATGAGCAGTTCTTC.

This clone appeared a single time. The V gene is TRBV27, the J gene TRBJ2-1, with TRBD1 as a possible D gene (6 bases). This CDR3 is 13 amino acids long. V lost 3 bases, J lost 9 bases, and 12 bases lay in between. Germline values: CDR1 MNHEY, CDR2 SMNVEV (reference sequence). CDR3: CASSFSQGGEQFF. The CDR3 DNA reads as TGTGCCAGCAGTTTCTCACAGGGTGGTGAGCAGTTCTTC.

V and J are TRBV7-8 and TRBJ2-7; the match to TRBD2 covers 10 bases. V lost 0 bases and J lost 6; bases outside the gene matches: 8. Germline V gene sequence: CDR1 SGHVS, CDR2 FQNEAQ. The CDR3 covers 16 residues. The CDR3 is CASSLAGLAMGSEQYF. DNA for the CDR3: TGTGCCAGCAGCTTAGCGGGACTAGCGATGGGTAGCGAGCAGTACTTC.

The chain combines TRBV3-1 (or the pseudogene TRBV3-2) with TRBJ2-5, with 9 bases that match TRBD1. This CDR3 region has 16 residues. The V gene's germline CDR1 is LGHDT and CDR2 YNNKEL (reference sequence). V shed 4 bases and J 3 bases; nucleotides not matched to a gene: 9. The CDR3 is CASSRRTGAEKETQYF. DNA for the CDR3: TGTGCCAGCAGCCGAAGGACAGGGGCGGAAAAAGAGACCCAGTACTTC.

The V call is TRBV28, the J call TRBJ1-5; D is unclear. The CDR3 extends over 13 amino acids. Germline V gives CDR1 MDHEN, CDR2 SYDVKM. Trimming cost V 3 bases and J 6 bases, with 9 bases left between them. The CDR3 DNA reads as TGTGCCAGCAGTTTCCGAGGGTCTCAGCCCCAGCATTTT. Its protein is CASSFRGSQPQHF.

The V call is TRBV14, the J call TRBJ1-6; unclear D gene. V lost 4 bases to trimming and J lost 7 bases, with 8 bases between them. CDR1 is SGHDN, CDR2 FVKESK, per germline. There are 13 residues in the CDR3. This CDR3 reads CASSRDFNSPLHF. The CDR3 bases are TGTGCCAGCAGCCGTGACTTCAATTCACCCCTCCACTTT.

This chain links TRBV4-1 with TRBJ2-3; D ambiguous. The CDR3 extends over 13 amino acids. In germline, CDR1 is MGHRA, CDR2 YSYEKL. The germline V and J ends were trimmed by 0 bases and 9 bases, with 10 bases remaining between them. CDR3: CASSQDEQATQYF. The CDR3, as DNA: TGCGCCAGCAGCCAAGATGAGCAGGCGACGCAGTATTTT.

V gene TRBV3-1 (or the pseudogene TRBV3-2) combines with J gene TRBJ1-2; unclear D gene. The CDR3 has 15 residues. In germline, CDR1 is LGHDT, CDR2 YNNKEL (reference sequence). Deletions cut 3 bases from V and 6 bases from J, with 17 bases between. For the CDR3, the DNA is TGTGCCAGCAGCCAGACCCCGGGAGAGCTAGATGGCTACACCTTC. This translates into CASSQTPGELDGYTF.

The chain has TRBV7-9 and TRBJ2-5; D not resolved. Germline CDR1 SEHNR, CDR2 FQNEAQ (reference sequence). The V end lost 5 bases, the J end lost 4 bases, and 5 bases lay between the germline ends. This CDR3 has 11 amino acids. The DNA of the CDR3 is TGTGCCAGCAGCCCCGGAGAGACCCAGTACTTC. It yields the protein CASSPGETQYF.

The chain recombines TRBV30 with TRBJ1-4; 9 bases agree with TRBD1. This CDR3 region has 13 residues. Germline CDR1 is GTSNPN and CDR2 is SVGIG (reference sequence). Unmatched junction bases numbered 9, after V lost 4 bases and J lost 12 bases. The CDR3 bases are TGTGCCTGGAAGGGACAGGGAGTGGGGGAACTGTTTTTT. Protein: CAWKGQGVGELFF.